The source of this T cell receptor (beta chain) is a study of shared clonotypes between healthy human individuals. Assay used: immunoSEQ multiplex PCR; TCRdb lists only in-frame clones, some missing. The sample yields approximately 1.5 million clones, 98% seen once. The CDR3 length is 14 residues. The origin of this receptor is a man aged 25 to 40 in good health. Specimen: naive CD4+ T cells sorted from blood. The subset was: CD45RA+ positively selected. The chain couples TRBV21-1 to TRBJ2-7; the table calls TRBD1, which could not be checked here. TRBV21-1 represents a pseudogene. This CDR3 is CASNTEKQGDEQYF. In DNA, the CDR3 is TGTGCCAGCAACACCGAAAAACAGGGCGACGAGCAGTACTTC.